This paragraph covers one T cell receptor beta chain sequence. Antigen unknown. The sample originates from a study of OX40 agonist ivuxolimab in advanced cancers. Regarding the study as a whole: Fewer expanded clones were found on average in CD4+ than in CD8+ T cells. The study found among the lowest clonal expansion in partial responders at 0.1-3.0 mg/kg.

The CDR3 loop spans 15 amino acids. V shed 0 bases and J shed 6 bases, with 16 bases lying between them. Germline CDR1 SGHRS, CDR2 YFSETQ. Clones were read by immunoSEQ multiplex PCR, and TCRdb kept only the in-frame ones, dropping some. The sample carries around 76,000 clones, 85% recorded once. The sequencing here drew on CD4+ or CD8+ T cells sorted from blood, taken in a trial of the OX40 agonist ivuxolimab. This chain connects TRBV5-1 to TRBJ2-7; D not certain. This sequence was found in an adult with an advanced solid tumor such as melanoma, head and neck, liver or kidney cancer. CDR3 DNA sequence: TGCGCCAGCAGCTTGGGAGAGATTCGAGGCGGCGAGCAGTACTTC. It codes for CASSLGEIRGGEQYF.